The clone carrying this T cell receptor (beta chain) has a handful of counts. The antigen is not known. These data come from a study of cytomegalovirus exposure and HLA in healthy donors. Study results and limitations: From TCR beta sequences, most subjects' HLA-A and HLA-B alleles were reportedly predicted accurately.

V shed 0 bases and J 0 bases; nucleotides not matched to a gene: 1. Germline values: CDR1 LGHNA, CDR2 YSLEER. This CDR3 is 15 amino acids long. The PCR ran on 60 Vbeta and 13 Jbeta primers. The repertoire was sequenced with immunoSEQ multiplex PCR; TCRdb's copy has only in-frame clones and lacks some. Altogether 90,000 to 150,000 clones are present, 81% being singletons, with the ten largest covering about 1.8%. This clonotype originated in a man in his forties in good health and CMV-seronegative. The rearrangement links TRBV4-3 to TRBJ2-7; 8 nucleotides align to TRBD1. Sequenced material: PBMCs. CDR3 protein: CASSQDRGRSYEQYF. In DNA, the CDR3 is TGCGCCAGCAGCCAAGACAGGGGGCGCTCCTACGAGCAGTACTTC.